This TCR beta chain is drawn from a study of esophageal squamous cell carcinoma under preoperative chemotherapy. Turning to the study itself: Samples included peripheral blood T cells as well as tumor-infiltrating lymphocytes.

Relative to its sample, this clonotype is medium-sized. Its cognate antigen is unknown. The time point: before preoperative PTX-NDP chemotherapy. From the PCR reads, TCRdb called clonotypes with MiXCR, one entry per CDR3 protein. The sample consists of roughly 16,000 distinct CDR3 sequences, nearly 50% of them appearing once. General study points: After treatment, tumor-infiltrating lymphocytes apparently came partly from blood T cells. Chemotherapy was followed by significantly higher TCR diversity in peripheral T cells only, not tumor-infiltrating lymphocytes. Clonal contraction, more than amplification, hit abundant clones after paclitaxel-nedaplatin.

The germline CDR1 and CDR2 sequences are SGHTA and FQGNSA. The CDR3 contains 15 residues. This TCR was sampled from a human donor with esophageal squamous cell carcinoma. The donor label of this sample is uncertain. The sample was gathered from a patient given preoperative chemotherapy. The V and J genes are TRBV7-2 and TRBJ2-1, with 8 nucleotides matching TRBD2. The J call may be faulty, since TRBJ2-7 better matches the DNA end. This chain's CDR3 is CASSLPQTSVDEQYF. CDR3 DNA sequence: TGTGCCAGCAGCTTACCACAGACTAGCGTGGACGAGCAGTACTTC.